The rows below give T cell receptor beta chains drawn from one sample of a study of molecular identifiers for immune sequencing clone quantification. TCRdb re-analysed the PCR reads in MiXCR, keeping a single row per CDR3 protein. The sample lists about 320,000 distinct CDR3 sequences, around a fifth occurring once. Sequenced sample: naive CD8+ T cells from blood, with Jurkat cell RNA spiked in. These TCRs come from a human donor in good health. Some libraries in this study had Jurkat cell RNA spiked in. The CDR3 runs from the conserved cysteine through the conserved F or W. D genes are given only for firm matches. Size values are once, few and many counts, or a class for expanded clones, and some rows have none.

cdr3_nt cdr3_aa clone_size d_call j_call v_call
TGTGCCAGCAGTTTCTCCGTTGGTGCCTACGAGCAGTACTTC CASSFSVGAYEQYF many - TRBJ2-7 TRBV27
TGCAGCGTTGCAGCCGGACAGATGTTTGGTGCCAACGTCCTGACTTTC CSVAAGQMFGANVLTF few - TRBJ2-6 TRBV29-1
TGTGCCAGCAGCTTCGGGACAGGGTTTGAAAAACTGTTTTTT CASSFGTGFEKLFF - TRBD1 TRBJ1-4 TRBV5-6
TGTGCCAGGAGTTTCGGTTGGGGTTTGAGCACTGAAGCTTTCTTT CARSFGWGLSTEAFF - - TRBJ1-1 TRBV12-3/TRBV12-4
TGTGCCAGCAGTTACCCAGGTTACAATGAGCAGTTCTTC CASSYPGYNEQFF many - TRBJ2-1 TRBV6-6
TGTGCCACCAGTGATTTCAACACCGGGGAGCTGTTTTTT CATSDFNTGELFF many - TRBJ2-2 TRBV24-1
TGTGCCAGCAGCTTAGGCAGGGGGCACGGAAATCAGCCCCAGCATTTT CASSLGRGHGNQPQHF many TRBD1 TRBJ1-5 TRBV7-2
TGTGCCAGTAGTATAGTAGTACGTTATGGAGGGGATCGGAGCACTGAAGCTTTCTTT CASSIVVRYGGDRSTEAFF many - TRBJ1-1 TRBV19
TGTGCCAGCTTCCCAGGGGATCTTAGCAATCAGCCCCAGCATTTT CASFPGDLSNQPQHF many - TRBJ1-5 TRBV6-2/TRBV6-3
TGCAGCGTGCGGGGGTCGAGCGGGACTAGCACAGATACGCAGTATTTT CSVRGSSGTSTDTQYF many TRBD2 TRBJ2-3 TRBV29-1
TGTGCCAGTAGTACCCCAGGTCCCAACGTCCTGACTTTC CASSTPGPNVLTF few - TRBJ2-6 TRBV19
TGTGCCAGCAGTGATTGGAGGATCAGGGACACTGAAGCTTTCTTT CASSDWRIRDTEAFF many - TRBJ1-1 TRBV6-1
TGTGCCAGCAGCTCGCCGGGGGCCCAGTACTTC CASSSPGAQYF many - TRBJ2-5 TRBV12-3/TRBV12-4
TGTGCCACCAGCATTAGCACAGATACGCAGTATTTT CATSISTDTQYF many - TRBJ2-3 TRBV15
TGTGCCAGCAGGGACAGGGGGCATGAGCAGTACTTC CASRDRGHEQYF many TRBD1 TRBJ2-7 TRBV12-3/TRBV12-4
TGTGCCAGCAGTCCACTAGCGGGGGCTCAAGAGACCCAGTACTTC CASSPLAGAQETQYF many TRBD2 TRBJ2-5 TRBV12-3/TRBV12-4
TGCAGTGCTAGAGATCAGGGGATCTACGAGCAGTACTTC CSARDQGIYEQYF - - TRBJ2-7 TRBV20-1
TGTGCCAGCAGCTCAGGGGCGGTCAGGCATCAGCCCCAGCATTTT CASSSGAVRHQPQHF many - TRBJ1-5 TRBV7-2
TGTGCCAGCAGTTCCTTGGTGGCGTGGGAAGCTTTCTTT CASSSLVAWEAFF few - TRBJ1-1 TRBV27
TGTGCCAGCTCACCCAGGGACAGCATCTACGAGCAGTACTTC CASSPRDSIYEQYF - TRBD1 TRBJ2-7 TRBV18
TGCGCCAGCAGAGAAGGACAGGCGAGCTCCTATAATTCACCCCTCCACTTT CASREGQASSYNSPLHF few TRBD1 TRBJ1-6 TRBV10-2
TGTGCCAGCAGCGTATTAGGGACCGCCGGTGAGGTGCAGTACTTC CASSVLGTAGEVQYF many - TRBJ2-7 TRBV9
TGCGCCAGCAGCCAGTCCGGACAGGGTGTTGCAGATACGCAGTATTTT CASSQSGQGVADTQYF many TRBD1 TRBJ2-3 TRBV4-1
TGTGCCAGCAGCCCACAGGTCCTGGGGGGCCAAGAGACCCAGTACTTC CASSPQVLGGQETQYF many - TRBJ2-5 TRBV9
TGTGCCAGCAGCGCGACGGGACTCTCCTACGAGCAGTACTTC CASSATGLSYEQYF many - TRBJ2-7 TRBV5-4
TGTGCCAGCAGCCCGGGACAGGCGCCGCTGAAGACCCAGTACTTC CASSPGQAPLKTQYF many TRBD1 TRBJ2-5 TRBV27
TGCAGTGCCGTTCGTTGGACGCTGGAGGGGAATTCACCCCTCCACTTT CSAVRWTLEGNSPLHF many - TRBJ1-6 TRBV20-1
TGTGCCAGCAGGCGGCAGGGATTCGCCTACGAGCAGTACTTC CASRRQGFAYEQYF few - TRBJ2-7 TRBV6-2/TRBV6-3
TGTGCCAGCAGCGTTCTAGTCGGGACAGGATCACCCGGGGAGCTGTTTTTT CASSVLVGTGSPGELFF many TRBD1 TRBJ2-2 TRBV9
TGTGCCAGCAGTTTACTAGCGGGATTCGGGGAGCTGTTTTTT CASSLLAGFGELFF many TRBD2 TRBJ2-2 TRBV28
TGCAGTGCTAGGGGCGGGGGGGCCAGGAATGAGCAGTTCTTC CSARGGGARNEQFF many TRBD2 TRBJ2-1 TRBV20-1
TGTGCCAGCAGTTTATCCCAAGTGTCGGTGGACAATGAGCAGTTCTTC CASSLSQVSVDNEQFF many - TRBJ2-1 TRBV28
TGTGGCAGCAGCAGGGGACTACTAGCGGGGGACTACACCGATACGCAGTATTTT CGSSRGLLAGDYTDTQYF - TRBD2 TRBJ2-3 TRBV7-2
TGTGCCAGCAGCCAAGGTGATCGGACACCAAGCTCCTACGAGCAGTACTTC CASSQGDRTPSSYEQYF many - TRBJ2-7 TRBV14
TGCGCCAGCAGGATGGACAGGCGGAATGGCTACACCTTC CASRMDRRNGYTF - TRBD1 TRBJ1-2 TRBV23-1